This entry is about one T cell receptor (beta chain). The antigen remains unidentified. Both 60 Vbeta primers and 13 Jbeta primers went into the PCR. TCRdb's copy holds only in-frame clones and misses some; the assay was immunoSEQ multiplex PCR. The sample lists some 140,000 clones, about 74% occurring once. The sample belongs to a study of cytomegalovirus exposure and HLA in healthy donors. Study-level points and caveats: The authors later found TCR association rates varying by HLA locus, with DRB1 most and HLA-C fewest.

Input material: PBMCs. The TCR sequence derives from a man aged 35-49 years in good health and CMV-seronegative.

CDR3 loop: CASSLQDLTEAFF. The CDR3 DNA follows: TGCGCCAGCAGCTTACAGGATCTCACTGAAGCTTTCTTT. This chain connects TRBV5-1 to TRBJ1-1; D may be TRBD1 (5 bases). CDR3 length: 13 amino acids. Per germline, CDR1 SGHRS and CDR2 YFSETQ. V was shortened by 2 bases and J by 4 bases, with 9 bases between the two germline ends.